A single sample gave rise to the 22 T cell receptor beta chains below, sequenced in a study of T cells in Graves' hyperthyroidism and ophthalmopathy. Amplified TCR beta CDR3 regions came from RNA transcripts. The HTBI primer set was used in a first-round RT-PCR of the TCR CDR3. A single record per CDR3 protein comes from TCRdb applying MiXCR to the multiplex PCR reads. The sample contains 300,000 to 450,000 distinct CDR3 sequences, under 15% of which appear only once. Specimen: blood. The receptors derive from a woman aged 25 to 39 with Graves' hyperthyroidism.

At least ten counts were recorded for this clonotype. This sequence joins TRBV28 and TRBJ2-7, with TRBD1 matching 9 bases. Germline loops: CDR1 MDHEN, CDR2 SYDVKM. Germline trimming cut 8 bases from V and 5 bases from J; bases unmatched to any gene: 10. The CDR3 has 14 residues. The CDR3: CASSAQGAGNEQYF. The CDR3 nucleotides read TGTGCCAGCTCGGCACAGGGGGCGGGGAACGAGCAGTACTTC.

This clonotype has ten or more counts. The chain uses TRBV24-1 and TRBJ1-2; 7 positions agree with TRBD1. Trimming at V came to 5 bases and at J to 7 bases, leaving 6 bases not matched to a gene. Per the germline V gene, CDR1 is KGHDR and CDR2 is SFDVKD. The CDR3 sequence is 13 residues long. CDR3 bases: TGTGCCACCAGTGTCACAGGGGTGCGTGGCTACACCTTC. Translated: CATSVTGVRGYTF.

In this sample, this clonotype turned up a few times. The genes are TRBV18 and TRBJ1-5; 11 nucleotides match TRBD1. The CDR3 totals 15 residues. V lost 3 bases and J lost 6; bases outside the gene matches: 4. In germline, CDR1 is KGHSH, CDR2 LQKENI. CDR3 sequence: CASSPDRGLGQPQHF. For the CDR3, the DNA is TGTGCCAGCTCACCGGACAGGGGGCTGGGTCAGCCCCAGCATTTT.

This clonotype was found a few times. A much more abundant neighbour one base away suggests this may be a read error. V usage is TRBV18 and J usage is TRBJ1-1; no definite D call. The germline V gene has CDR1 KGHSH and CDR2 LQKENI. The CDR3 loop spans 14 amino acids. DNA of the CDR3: TGTGCCAGCTCACCACCAGTGTTCGGCACTGAAGCTTCCTTT. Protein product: CASSPPVFGTEASF.

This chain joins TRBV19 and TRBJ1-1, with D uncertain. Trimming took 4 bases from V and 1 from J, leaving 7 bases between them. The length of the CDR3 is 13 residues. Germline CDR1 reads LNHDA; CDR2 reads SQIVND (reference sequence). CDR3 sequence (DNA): TGTGCCAGTAGTAATGGTCCGAACACTGAAGCTTTCTTT. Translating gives CASSNGPNTEAFF.

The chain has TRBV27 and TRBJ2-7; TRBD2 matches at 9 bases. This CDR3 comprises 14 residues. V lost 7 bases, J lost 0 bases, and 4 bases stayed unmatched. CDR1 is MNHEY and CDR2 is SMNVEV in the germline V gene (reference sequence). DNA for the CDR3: TGTGCCAGCAAGATGACTAGCGGCTCCTACGAGCAGTACTTC. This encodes CASKMTSGSYEQYF.

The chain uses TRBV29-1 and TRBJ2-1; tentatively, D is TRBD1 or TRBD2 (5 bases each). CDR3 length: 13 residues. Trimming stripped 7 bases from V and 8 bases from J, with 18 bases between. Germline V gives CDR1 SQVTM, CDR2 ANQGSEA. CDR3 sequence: CSAGTGGIDEQFF. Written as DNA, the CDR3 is TGCAGCGCCGGGACGGGTGGTATCGATGAGCAGTTCTTC.

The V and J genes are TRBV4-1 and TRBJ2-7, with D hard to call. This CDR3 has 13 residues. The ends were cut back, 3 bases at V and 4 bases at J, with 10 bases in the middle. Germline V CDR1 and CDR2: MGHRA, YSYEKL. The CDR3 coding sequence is TGCGCCAGCAGCCAGCTGCTAGAATACGAGCAGTACTTC. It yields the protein CASSQLLEYEQYF.

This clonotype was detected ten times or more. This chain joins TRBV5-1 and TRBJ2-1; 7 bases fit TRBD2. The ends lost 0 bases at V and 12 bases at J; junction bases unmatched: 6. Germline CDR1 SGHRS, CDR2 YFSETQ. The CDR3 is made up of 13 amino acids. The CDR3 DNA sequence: TGCGCCAGCAGCTTGGGCGGGAGCGTCGTGCAGTTCTTC. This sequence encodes CASSLGGSVVQFF.

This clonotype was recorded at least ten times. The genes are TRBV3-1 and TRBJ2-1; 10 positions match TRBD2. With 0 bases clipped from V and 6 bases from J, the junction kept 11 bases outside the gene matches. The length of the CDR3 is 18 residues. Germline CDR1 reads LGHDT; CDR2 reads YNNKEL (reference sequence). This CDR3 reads CASSQDRPLAGVVNEQFF. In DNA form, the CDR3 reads TGTGCCAGCAGCCAAGATAGGCCCCTAGCGGGAGTTGTCAATGAGCAGTTCTTC.

The CDR3 is CAISSGLAGTDTQYF. The CDR3 region has the DNA TGTGCCATCAGCTCCGGACTAGCGGGAACAGATACGCAGTATTTT. This rearrangement joins TRBV10-3 to TRBJ2-3, with 12 bases fitting TRBD2. The germline CDR1 and CDR2 sequences are ENHRY and SYGVKD. The CDR3 is 15 residues long. After removal of 6 bases from V and 3 bases from J, the junction contained 4 bases not matched to a gene.

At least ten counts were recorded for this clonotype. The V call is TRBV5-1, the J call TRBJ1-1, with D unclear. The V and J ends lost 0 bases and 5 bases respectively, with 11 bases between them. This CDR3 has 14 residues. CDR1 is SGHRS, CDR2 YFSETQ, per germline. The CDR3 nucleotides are TGCGCCAGCAGCTTGGGGCAGAGTCGGACTGAAGCTTTCTTT. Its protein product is CASSLGQSRTEAFF.

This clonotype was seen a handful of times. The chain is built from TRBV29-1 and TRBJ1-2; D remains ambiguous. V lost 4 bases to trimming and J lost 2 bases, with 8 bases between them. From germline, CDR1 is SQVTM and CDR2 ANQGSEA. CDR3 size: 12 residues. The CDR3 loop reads CSVAQSNYGYTF. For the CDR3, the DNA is TGCAGCGTTGCCCAGTCCAACTATGGCTACACCTTC.

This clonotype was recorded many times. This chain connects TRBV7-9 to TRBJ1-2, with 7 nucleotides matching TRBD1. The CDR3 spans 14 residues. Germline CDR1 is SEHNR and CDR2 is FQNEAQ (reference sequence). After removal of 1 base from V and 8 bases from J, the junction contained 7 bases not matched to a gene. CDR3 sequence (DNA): TGTGCCAGCAGCTTAGGTCGGAGGGGGCACGGCTACACCTTC. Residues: CASSLGRRGHGYTF.

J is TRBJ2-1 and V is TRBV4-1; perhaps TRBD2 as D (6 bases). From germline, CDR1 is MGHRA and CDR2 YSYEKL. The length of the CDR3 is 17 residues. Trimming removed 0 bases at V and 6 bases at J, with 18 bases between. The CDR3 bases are TGCGCCAGCAGCCAAGAGGATCCGGGAGAATGGGGCAATGAGCAGTTCTTC. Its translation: CASSQEDPGEWGNEQFF.

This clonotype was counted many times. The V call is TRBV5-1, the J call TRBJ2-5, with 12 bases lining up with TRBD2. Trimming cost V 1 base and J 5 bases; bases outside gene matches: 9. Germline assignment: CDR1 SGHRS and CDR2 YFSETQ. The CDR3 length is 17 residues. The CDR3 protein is CASSLSLAGGPQETQYF. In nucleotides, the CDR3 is TGCGCCAGCAGCTTGTCCCTAGCGGGAGGGCCGCAGGAGACCCAGTACTTC.

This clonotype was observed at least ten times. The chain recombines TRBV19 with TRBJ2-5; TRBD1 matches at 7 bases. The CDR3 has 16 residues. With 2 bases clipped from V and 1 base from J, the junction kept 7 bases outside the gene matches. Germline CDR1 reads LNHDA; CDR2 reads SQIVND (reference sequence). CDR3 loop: CASSIYAAGGQETQYF. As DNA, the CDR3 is TGTGCCAGTAGTATATACGCCGCAGGGGGCCAAGAGACCCAGTACTTC.

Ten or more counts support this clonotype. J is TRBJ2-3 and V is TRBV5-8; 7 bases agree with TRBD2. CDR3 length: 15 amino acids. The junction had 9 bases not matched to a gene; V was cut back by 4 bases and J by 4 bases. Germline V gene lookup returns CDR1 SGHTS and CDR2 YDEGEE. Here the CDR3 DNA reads TGTGCCAGCAGCCCCATTGGAACTAGCGCAGATACGCAGTATTTT. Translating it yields CASSPIGTSADTQYF. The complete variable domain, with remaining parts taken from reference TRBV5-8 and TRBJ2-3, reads EAGVTQSPTHLIKTRGQQATLRCSPISGHTSVYWYQQALGLGLQFLLWYDEGEERNRGNFPPRFSGRQFPNYSSELNVNALELEDSALYLCASSPIGTSADTQYFGPGTRLTVL.

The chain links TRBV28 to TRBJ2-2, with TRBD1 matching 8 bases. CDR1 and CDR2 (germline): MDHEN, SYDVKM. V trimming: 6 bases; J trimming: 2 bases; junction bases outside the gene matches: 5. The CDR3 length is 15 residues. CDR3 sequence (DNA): TGTGCCAGCAGCTACGGGACAGGAAACACCGGGGAGCTGTTTTTT. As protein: CASSYGTGNTGELFF.

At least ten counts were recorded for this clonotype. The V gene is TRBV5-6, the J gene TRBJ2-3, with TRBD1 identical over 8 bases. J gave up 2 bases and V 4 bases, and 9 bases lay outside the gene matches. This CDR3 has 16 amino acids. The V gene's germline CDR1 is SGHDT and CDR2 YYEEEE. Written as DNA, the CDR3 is TGTGCCAGCAGCGATCCGGGGACAGGCCACACAGATACGCAGTATTTT. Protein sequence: CASSDPGTGHTDTQYF.

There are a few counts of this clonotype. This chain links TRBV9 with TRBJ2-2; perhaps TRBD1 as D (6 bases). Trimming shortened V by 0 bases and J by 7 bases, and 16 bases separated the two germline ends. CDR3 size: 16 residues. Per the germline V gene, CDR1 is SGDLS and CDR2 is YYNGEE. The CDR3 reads CASSVGITGKGGELFF. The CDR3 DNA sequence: TGTGCCAGCAGCGTAGGGATAACAGGGAAAGGCGGGGAGCTGTTTTTT.

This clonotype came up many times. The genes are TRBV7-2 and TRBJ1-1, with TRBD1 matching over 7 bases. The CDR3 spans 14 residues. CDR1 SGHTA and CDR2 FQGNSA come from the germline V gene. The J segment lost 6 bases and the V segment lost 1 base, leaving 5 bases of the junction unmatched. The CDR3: CASSLVRQGSEAFF. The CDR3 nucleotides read TGTGCCAGCAGCTTAGTGAGACAGGGCTCTGAAGCTTTCTTT.